The T cell receptor (beta chain) under discussion was sequenced for a study of identical twins. General observations from the study: It was cross-sectional statistical analysis, not following the same donors, that the conclusions relied on.

The CDR3 runs to 13 residues. The V end lost 6 bases, the J end lost 0 bases, and 5 bases lay between the germline ends. Details on this clonotype: Its antigen is as yet unknown.

TCRdb analysed the 5' RACE reads with MiXCR anew, one entry per CDR3 protein. This sample has hundreds of thousands of distinct CDR3 sequences, with around 20% found just once. These data were also filed under a second study, of yellow fever vaccine responses in identical twins.

The chain joins TRBV12-3 or TRBV12-4 to TRBJ1-4; D is ambiguous. Input material: CD4+ T cells sorted from blood. This clonotype was sampled from a woman younger than 30 in good health. The CDR3: CASSLPTNEKLFF. In DNA form, the CDR3 reads TGTGCCAGCAGCCTCCCAACTAATGAAAAACTGTTTTTT.